Here is one T cell receptor beta chain with its context. The CDR3 is made up of 15 amino acids. Germline V gene lookup returns CDR1 LGHDT and CDR2 YNNKEL (reference sequence). Losses at the gene ends were 4 bases for V and 0 bases for J; bases not matched to a gene: 0. This sample was included in a study of blood T cell repertoires in COVID-19. Across the whole study: The samples span acute and convalescent COVID-19 from the United States, Italy and Spain. PBMCs, B-cell-depleted T cells, or T cells provided the cDNA or gDNA that made up the material.

Original processing methods: Estimation of nucleated cell counts relied on the amplification of reference gene primers. Profiling relied on immunoSEQ multiplex PCR, and the TCRdb table lists in-frame clones only, not all of them. V, J and clone size derive from that table, while D and trimming were established from the DNA sequence. The table has under 200,000 clones, around nine tenths seen once. The sequence came from a man aged 18 to 30 with active or convalescent COVID-19. The specimen sequenced was peripheral blood. The chain is built from TRBV3-1 (or the pseudogene TRBV3-2) and TRBJ2-1, with TRBD2 matching over 10 bases. CDR3 nucleotides: TGTGCCAGCAGCCCTAGCGGGAGCTCCTACAATGAGCAGTTCTTC. It is translated as CASSPSGSSYNEQFF.